The 26 T cell receptor beta chains listed next were all sequenced from one sample in a study of patients and donors after allogeneic stem cell transplantation. Via MiXCR, TCRdb re-called the RT-PCR reads, giving one row per CDR3 protein. The sample lists 920,000 or so distinct CDR3 sequences, about a sixth occurring once. The source material was blood, either unsorted or a sorted T cell fraction (not recorded which). These receptors all stem from a human donor who was either an allogeneic HSCT recipient or a stem cell or donor lymphocyte infusion donor (not recorded which). It is not recorded whose cells these are; they may come from a transplant donor.

This clonotype was observed a handful of times. This sequence joins TRBV27 and TRBJ1-6, with TRBD1 matching 8 bases. This CDR3 is 16 amino acids long. After removal of 5 bases from V and 8 bases from J, the junction contained 11 bases not matched to a gene. Germline CDR1 is MNHEY and CDR2 is SMNVEV (reference sequence). CDR3 loop: CASSPRTGSHDSPLHF. CDR3 sequence (DNA): TGTGCCAGCAGTCCCAGGACAGGGTCCCATGATTCACCCCTCCACTTT.

In its sample, this clonotype was seen many times. The chain couples TRBV7-9 to TRBJ1-1; possible D gene TRBD1, 6 bases. This CDR3 spans 14 amino acids. CDR1 and CDR2 (germline): SEHNR, FQNEAQ (reference sequence). The V end was cut by 5 bases, the J end by 7 bases, with 17 bases between. CDR3 sequence: CASSPQTGVNEAFF. CDR3 DNA: TGTGCCAGCAGCCCGCAGACAGGAGTAAATGAAGCTTTCTTT.

This clonotype showed up just a few times. This rearrangement joins TRBV20-1 to TRBJ1-1; no definite D call. This CDR3 has 14 residues. Germline V gene sequence: CDR1 DFQATT, CDR2 SNEGSKA (reference sequence). V shed 6 bases and J shed 0 bases, with 14 bases lying between them. DNA of the CDR3: TGCAGTGCGGCGTACAGATCCATGAACACTGAAGCTTTCTTT. Protein sequence: CSAAYRSMNTEAFF.

The chain recombines TRBV7-2 with TRBJ2-1; 12 bases agree with TRBD2. The germline CDR1 and CDR2 sequences are SGHTA and FQGNSA. J gave up 6 bases and V 1 base, and 7 bases lay outside the gene matches. The CDR3 is made up of 17 amino acids. As DNA, the CDR3 is TGTGCCAGCAGCTTAGGCCTAGCGGGAGGGTTGCGCAATGAGCAGTTCTTC. It codes for CASSLGLAGGLRNEQFF.

This clonotype was recorded many times. J is TRBJ2-7 and V is TRBV27, with a tentative D call TRBD2 (6 bases). CDR1 is MNHEY and CDR2 is SMNVEV in the germline V gene (reference sequence). The CDR3 totals 12 residues. Trimming took off 3 bases at V and 6 bases at J, with 9 bases between the two ends. CDR3 DNA: TGTGCCAGCAGTTTGTCCGGGGGCGAGCAGTACTTC. This encodes CASSLSGGEQYF.

The chain links TRBV20-1 to TRBJ1-1; perhaps TRBD1 as D (5 bases). Germline CDR1 reads DFQATT; CDR2 reads SNEGSKA (reference sequence). Deletions cut 1 base from V and 4 bases from J, with 10 bases between. CDR3 length: 13 amino acids. This chain's CDR3 is CSARARGVTEAFF. The CDR3 DNA reads as TGCAGTGCTAGAGCTCGGGGGGTCACTGAAGCTTTCTTT.

This clonotype has more than one count but fewer than ten. The J gene is TRBJ2-1, the V gene TRBV20-1, with TRBD2 identical over 8 bases. Trimming took 3 bases from V and 2 from J; bases not matched to a gene: 9. CDR1 DFQATT and CDR2 SNEGSKA come from the germline V gene (reference sequence). This CDR3 spans 16 amino acids. The chain's CDR3 is CSAREGRLATYNEQFF. The CDR3 bases are TGCAGTGCTAGGGAGGGGCGACTAGCGACCTACAATGAGCAGTTCTTC.

This clonotype has ten or more counts. The chain links TRBV5-1 to TRBJ2-3; 7 nucleotides agree with TRBD2. Germline V lookup: CDR1 SGHRS, CDR2 YFSETQ. CDR3 length: 15 residues. The V and J ends lost 2 bases and 6 bases, in that order; junction bases with no gene match: 9. CDR3 bases: TGCGCCAGCAGCTTTCGGGGGGACGCGCGGGATACGCAGTATTTT. As protein: CASSFRGDARDTQYF.

This clonotype was detected ten times or more. The chain employs TRBV12-3 or TRBV12-4 and TRBJ1-1; possibly TRBD1 for D (5 bases). The CDR3 consists of 13 residues. V lost 3 bases and J 3 bases, leaving 8 bases between the germline ends. CDR3 in amino acids: CASSFRGYTEAFF. DNA of the CDR3: TGTGCCAGCAGTTTTCGGGGGTACACTGAAGCTTTCTTT.

This clonotype was recorded only once. V gene TRBV9 combines with J gene TRBJ2-3; tentatively, D is TRBD1 (6 bases). The CDR3 totals 14 residues. CDR1 is SGDLS, CDR2 YYNGEE, per germline. The V and J ends lost 0 bases and 3 bases respectively, with 8 bases between them. This CDR3 is CASSVVRGTDTQYF. The CDR3 DNA reads as TGTGCCAGCAGCGTAGTGAGGGGGACAGATACGCAGTATTTT. The full variable domain, in which reference TRBV9 and TRBJ2-3 provide the parts outside the CDR3, is DSGVTQTPKHLITATGQRVTLRCSPRSGDLSVYWYQQSLDQGLQFLIQYYNGEERAKGNILERFSAQQFPDLHSELNLSSLELGDSALYFCASSVVRGTDTQYFGPGTRLTVL.

This chain joins TRBV20-1 and TRBJ2-7; TRBD1 aligns across 9 bases. The CDR3 runs to 16 residues. The trim removed 0 bases at V and 2 bases at J, leaving 8 bases unmatched. The V gene's germline CDR1 is DFQATT and CDR2 SNEGSKA (reference sequence). The CDR3 is CSARDWVTGGPYEQYF. For the CDR3, the DNA is TGCAGTGCTAGAGATTGGGTGACAGGGGGTCCCTACGAGCAGTACTTC.

The rearrangement links TRBV14 to TRBJ1-3, with a tentative D call TRBD1 (5 bases). The CDR3 sequence is 19 residues long. V gave up 2 bases and J gave up 3 bases, with 23 bases separating them. Per germline, CDR1 SGHDN and CDR2 FVKESK. This chain's CDR3 is CASSQRSFRGPLRGNTIYF. CDR3 DNA: TGTGCCAGCAGCCAAAGGTCATTTAGGGGACCATTACGTGGAAACACCATATATTTT. Full variable domain (missing parts from reference TRBV14 and TRBJ1-3): EAGVTQFPSHSVIEKGQTVTLRCDPISGHDNLYWYRRVMGKEIKFLLHFVKESKQDESGMPNNRFLAERTGGTYSTLKVQPAELEDSGVYFCASSQRSFRGPLRGNTIYFGEGSWLTVV.

The table lists this clonotype with a few counts. The rearrangement uses TRBV15 and TRBJ1-5; D call uncertain. This CDR3 has 14 residues. Trimming took 0 bases from V and 5 from J, leaving 8 bases between them. Germline V gene sequence: CDR1 LNHNV, CDR2 YYDKDF (reference sequence). DNA for the CDR3: TGTGCCACCAGCAGAGATTCGGGTTATCAGCCCCAGCATTTT. This sequence encodes CATSRDSGYQPQHF.

This chain connects TRBV7-3 to TRBJ2-3; D is unresolved. Trimming took off 4 bases at V and 2 bases at J, with 7 bases between the two ends. The CDR3 spans 13 residues. Looked up from germline, CDR1 is SGHTA and CDR2 is FQGTGA. As DNA, the CDR3 is TGTGCCAGCAGCTCCGTTCCCACAGATACGCAGTATTTT. It codes for CASSSVPTDTQYF.

The V gene is TRBV27, the J gene TRBJ2-1; no firm D call. The CDR3 length is 17 residues. Germline lookup yields CDR1 MNHEY and CDR2 SMNVEV (reference sequence). With 6 bases removed from V and 0 bases from J, the gap between germline ends came to 18 bases. CDR3 amino acids: CASSNSVGTSSYNEQFF. In nucleotides, the CDR3 is TGTGCCAGCAGCAACTCCGTGGGTACAAGCTCCTACAATGAGCAGTTCTTC.

This chain links TRBV20-1 with TRBJ1-1; D gene ambiguous. The CDR3 is 14 residues long. CDR1 and CDR2 from the germline V gene are DFQATT and SNEGSKA (reference sequence). Trimming left V 0 bases short and J 0 bases short, with 8 bases between. CDR3 bases: TGCAGTGCTAGAGATCAATTACTGAACACTGAAGCTTTCTTT. This codes for CSARDQLLNTEAFF.

This clonotype has just a few counts. The chain uses TRBV5-4 and TRBJ2-3; the D is unclear. This CDR3 contains 12 residues. Trimming left V 5 bases short and J 4 bases short, with 8 bases between. Germline V gene data show CDR1 as SGHNT and CDR2 as YYREEE (reference sequence). CDR3 sequence: CASSGLADTQYF. Here the CDR3 DNA reads TGTGCCAGCAGTGGGCTAGCAGATACGCAGTATTTT.

The chain combines TRBV5-1 with TRBJ1-1, with D possibly being TRBD1 (5 bases). Germline CDR1 SGHRS, CDR2 YFSETQ. Trimming shortened V by 5 bases and J by 0 bases, and 14 bases separated the two germline ends. The CDR3 length is 15 residues. The CDR3 sequence: CASSTGALMNTEAFF. The CDR3 bases are TGCGCCAGCAGTACCGGGGCCTTAATGAACACTGAAGCTTTCTTT.

This clonotype appeared a few times. This sequence joins TRBV12-3 or TRBV12-4 and TRBJ2-7; 7 bases fit TRBD2. The CDR3 has 15 residues. The trim removed 4 bases at V and 3 bases at J, leaving 9 bases unmatched. For the CDR3, the DNA is TGTGCCAGCAGTTCCGGGGGAGGGACCAACTACGAGCAGTACTTC. It is translated as CASSSGGGTNYEQYF.

The V and J genes are TRBV4-2 and TRBJ2-7; D not resolved. Trimming removed 0 bases from V and 5 bases from J, with 17 bases in between. The CDR3 extends over 16 amino acids. Germline CDR1 LGHNA, CDR2 YNFKEQ. The CDR3 protein is CASSQEGNSARHEQYF. CDR3 bases: TGTGCCAGCAGCCAAGAGGGTAACAGCGCCCGTCACGAGCAGTACTTC.

This clonotype was counted only a few times. The genes are TRBV6-5 and TRBJ1-2; TRBD1 might be the D (5 bases). Per germline, CDR1 MNHEY and CDR2 SVGAGI. Trimming shortened V by 6 bases and J by 8 bases, and 10 bases separated the two germline ends. The CDR3 sequence is 11 residues long. The CDR3 loop reads CASRERGGYTF. In DNA form, the CDR3 reads TGTGCCAGCAGAGAGAGGGGCGGCTACACCTTC.

This clonotype appeared many times. The chain is built from TRBV29-1 and TRBJ2-6; 10 bases line up with TRBD1. Germline loops: CDR1 SQVTM, CDR2 ANQGSEA. Trimming cost V 3 bases and J 0 bases; bases outside gene matches: 5. The CDR3 totals 17 residues. The CDR3 DNA follows: TGCAGCGTTGAGACTAGGGACAGGGGCTCTGGGGCCAACGTCCTGACTTTC. This gives the protein CSVETRDRGSGANVLTF.

The CDR3 protein is CASSAGQGAEAFF. The CDR3 DNA follows: TGTGCCAGCAGCGCGGGACAGGGGGCTGAAGCTTTCTTT. This chain uses TRBV7-6 with TRBJ1-1; 11 nucleotides line up with TRBD1. Losses at the gene ends were 5 bases for V and 6 bases for J; bases not matched to a gene: 2. This CDR3 contains 13 residues. The germline gives CDR1 SGHVS, CDR2 FNYEAQ.

The chain has TRBV7-3 and TRBJ2-1; maybe TRBD2 (6 bases). The CDR3 extends over 15 amino acids. Germline-derived CDR1 and CDR2 are SGHTA and FQGTGA. Trimming took 5 bases from V and 6 from J, leaving 17 bases between them. The CDR3: CASSRGTALSNEQFF. The CDR3 region has the DNA TGTGCCAGCAGCCGAGGGACTGCCCTCTCCAATGAGCAGTTCTTC.

This clonotype showed up many times. V and J are TRBV10-3 and TRBJ2-3, with TRBD2 as a possible D gene (6 bases). The CDR3 length is 14 residues. The germline CDR1 and CDR2 sequences are ENHRY and SYGVKD. Trimming cost V 2 bases and J 5 bases, with 11 bases left between them. CDR3 sequence (DNA): TGTGCCATCAGTGAGGGTAGCGGCCAAGATACGCAGTATTTT. Translated, it gives CAISEGSGQDTQYF.

The chain couples TRBV9 to TRBJ2-3, with 8 bases that match TRBD2. Germline CDR1 and CDR2: SGDLS and YYNGEE. The CDR3 has 16 residues. V dropped 3 bases and J dropped 2; count of bases not matched to a gene: 8. As DNA, the CDR3 is TGTGCCAGCAGCGCCACTCCGGGAGGGGCCACAGATACGCAGTATTTT. This sequence encodes CASSATPGGATDTQYF. Full variable domain (missing parts from reference TRBV9 and TRBJ2-3): DSGVTQTPKHLITATGQRVTLRCSPRSGDLSVYWYQQSLDQGLQFLIQYYNGEERAKGNILERFSAQQFPDLHSELNLSSLELGDSALYFCASSATPGGATDTQYFGPGTRLTVL.